This T cell receptor beta chain comes out of a study of blood T cell repertoires in COVID-19. The wider study: Acute and convalescent COVID-19 samples came from the United States, Italy and Spain.

This CDR3 has 13 amino acids. The ends were cut back, 6 bases at V and 5 bases at J, with 12 bases in the middle. Germline CDR1 MNHEY, CDR2 SVGAGI. As processed by the authors: Scientists estimated how many nucleated cells there were by amplifying reference gene primers. Using immunoSEQ multiplex PCR, the repertoire was profiled, and TCRdb retains in-frame clones only, with some absent. D and trimming were read from the DNA, whereas the V and J calls and clone size are those reported in that table. This sample has 200,000 to 300,000 clones, with 84% found just once. This rearrangement joins TRBV6-5 to TRBJ2-3; the D gene is possibly TRBD1 (6 bases). Sequencing was carried out using peripheral blood. This clonotype originated in a man aged 45-65 years with acute or convalescent COVID-19. Here the CDR3 DNA reads TGTGCCAGCAGGACAGGACCCGGAGATACGCAGTATTTT. It yields the protein CASRTGPGDTQYF.